These 3 T cell receptor beta chains were sequenced from one sample in a study of molecular identifiers for immune sequencing clone quantification. TCRdb reprocessed the PCR reads via MiXCR and lists one record per CDR3 protein. The data show more than 300,000 distinct CDR3 sequences, about 21% seen once. Sequencing was done on a sample of naive CD8+ T cells from blood, with Jurkat cell RNA spiked in. Noted subset: FACS-sorted CD8+CD4-CCR7+CD45RA+ naive T cells. The receptors were sampled from a human donor in good health. Some libraries in this study had Jurkat cell RNA spiked in.

On this clonotype itself: A much larger clone differs by one base, so this may be a read error. The chain has TRBV5-1 and TRBJ2-5, with D perhaps TRBD2 (6 bases). This CDR3 has 17 residues. Germline CDR1 and CDR2: SGHRS and YFSETQ. V shed 6 bases and J shed 2 bases, with 23 bases lying between them. The CDR3 bases are TGCGCCAGCAACTTAATTCGGGCGGGGAGCGGACAAGAGACCCAGTACTTC. Protein: CASNLIRAGSGQETQYF.

There are many counts of this clonotype. This rearrangement joins TRBV12-3 or TRBV12-4 to TRBJ1-1; D remains ambiguous. Trimming removed 7 bases from V and 6 bases from J, with 15 bases in between. The CDR3 consists of 13 residues. CDR3 in DNA: TGTGCCAGCATACGGACTCGTGGCGCTGAAGCTTTCTTT. Its translation is CASIRTRGAEAFF.

As to this clonotype: This likely comes from a read error, as the CDR3 has no conserved phenylalanine or tryptophan at its end. The V call is TRBV4-2, the J call TRBJ2-7; 10 nucleotides agree with TRBD2. The CDR3 is 16 amino acids. Trimming took 0 bases from V and 4 from J; bases not matched to a gene: 6. CDR1 and CDR2 (germline): LGHNA, YNFKEQ. CDR3 in amino acids: CASSQDWLAGVYEQYL. Written as DNA, the CDR3 is TGTGCCAGCAGCCAAGATTGGCTAGCGGGAGTTTACGAGCAGTACCTC.